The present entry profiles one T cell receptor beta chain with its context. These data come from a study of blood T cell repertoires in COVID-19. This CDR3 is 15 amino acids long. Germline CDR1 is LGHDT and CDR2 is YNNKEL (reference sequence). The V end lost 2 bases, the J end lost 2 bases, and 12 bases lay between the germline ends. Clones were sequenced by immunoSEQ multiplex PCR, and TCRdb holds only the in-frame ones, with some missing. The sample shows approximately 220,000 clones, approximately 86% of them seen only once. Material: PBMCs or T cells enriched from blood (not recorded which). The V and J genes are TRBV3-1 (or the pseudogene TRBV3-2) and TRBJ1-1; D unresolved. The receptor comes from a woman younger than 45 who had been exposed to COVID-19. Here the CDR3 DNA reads TGTGCCAGCAGCCAATATGGTGAGGGCAACACTGAAGCTTTCTTT. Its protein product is CASSQYGEGNTEAFF.